This entry lists 12 T cell receptor beta chains sequenced from one sample in a study of regulatory T cells in long-lasting Graves disease. In building TCR beta libraries, iRepertoire HTBI primers were used together with Arm-PCR of CDR3 regions. TCRdb fed the multiplex PCR reads into MiXCR, producing one record per CDR3 protein. This table holds fewer than 400,000 distinct CDR3 sequences, less than 25% found once. Time point reported: persistent/refractory GD, antithyroid drugs over 5 years with positive TRAb. PBMCs provided the RNA from which the TCR library was made. The specimen comprised peripheral blood mononuclear cells (PBMCs), sampled when the disease was refractory, from a patient treated with antithyroid drugs. The source is a female donor with Graves disease.

This sequence joins TRBV3-1 and TRBJ1-1; no firm D call. The CDR3 sequence is 15 residues long. Trimming shortened V by 0 bases and J by 6 bases, and 14 bases separated the two germline ends. Germline CDR1 is LGHDT and CDR2 is YNNKEL (reference sequence). CDR3 sequence: CASSQEVGLVAEAFF. The CDR3 nucleotides are TGTGCCAGCAGCCAAGAGGTCGGACTTGTCGCTGAAGCTTTCTTT.

This clonotype occurred many times. The J gene is TRBJ1-2, the V gene TRBV12-3 or TRBV12-4; 7 bases are shared with TRBD1. The CDR3 covers 16 residues. The junction had 14 bases not matched to a gene; V was cut back by 8 bases and J by 2 bases. CDR3 loop: CASLGLAWDRNYGYTF. The CDR3 coding sequence is TGTGCCAGCCTAGGGTTAGCCTGGGACAGAAACTATGGCTACACCTTC.

With respect to this clonotype: A much larger clonotype is one base distant, so this may be a read error. This chain links TRBV5-1 with TRBJ1-4; 9 bases are a match to TRBD1. Per the germline V gene, CDR1 is SGHRS and CDR2 is YFSETQ. V gave up 3 bases and J gave up 6 bases; unmatched junction bases: 6. The CDR3 has 15 amino acids. CDR3 bases: TGCGCCAGCAGCTATACGGGACAGGGAGATGAAAAACTGTTTTTT. It specifies CASSYTGQGDEKLFF.

This clonotype was seen more than once but under ten times. The chain has TRBV18 and TRBJ1-2; D gene unclear. Germline-derived CDR1 and CDR2 are KGHSH and LQKENI. Trimming stripped 6 bases from V and 3 bases from J, with 17 bases between. The CDR3 extends over 15 amino acids. CDR3 sequence: CASSPGANGDYGYTF. The CDR3 DNA follows: TGTGCCAGCTCTCCAGGAGCTAATGGGGACTATGGCTACACCTTC.

This clonotype was seen at least ten times. The chain joins TRBV24-1 to TRBJ2-5; 7 nucleotides line up with TRBD2. The germline V gene encodes CDR1 KGHDR and CDR2 SFDVKD. The CDR3 runs 13 residues. The V gene end was trimmed by 5 bases and the J gene end by 5 bases; junction bases not matched to a gene: 4. CDR3 region: CATSGSGWETQYF. The CDR3 bases are TGTGCCACCAGTGGTAGCGGGTGGGAGACCCAGTACTTC.

This clonotype has ten or more counts. J is TRBJ1-5 and V is TRBV10-3, with 10 nucleotides matching TRBD1. Looked up from germline, CDR1 is ENHRY and CDR2 is SYGVKD. Germline trimming cut 10 bases from V and 1 base from J; bases unmatched to any gene: 10. The CDR3 is made up of 16 amino acids. CDR3 loop: CATRDRGGTSNQPQHF. CDR3 in DNA: TGTGCCACACGGGACAGGGGAGGTACAAGCAATCAGCCCCAGCATTTT.

The genes are TRBV11-2 and TRBJ2-2, with D possibly being TRBD1 (6 bases). The germline gives CDR1 SGHAT, CDR2 FQNNGV. Trimming shortened V by 0 bases and J by 5 bases, and 10 bases separated the two germline ends. CDR3 length: 15 residues. This CDR3 is CASSLEQGRTGELFF. The CDR3 nucleotides read TGTGCCAGCAGCTTAGAACAGGGAAGGACCGGGGAGCTGTTTTTT.

This clonotype came up many times. V and J are TRBV29-1 and TRBJ1-1; unclear D gene. Deletions cut 2 bases from V and 1 base from J, with 11 bases between. The CDR3 runs to 14 residues. Germline V gene sequence: CDR1 SQVTM, CDR2 ANQGSEA. The CDR3 sequence is CSVERRAGNTEAFF. The CDR3 DNA reads TGCAGCGTTGAAAGGCGGGCCGGGAACACTGAAGCTTTCTTT.

The table lists this clonotype with a few counts. A read error may account for a junction end that differs from germline. The V gene is TRBV5-1, the J gene TRBJ1-5; 9 bases are a match to TRBD1. CDR1 and CDR2 from the germline V gene are SGHRS and YFSETQ. CDR3 length: 15 amino acids. Here the CDR3 DNA reads TGTGCCAGCAGCTTAAGGGGACAGGGCGCATCGCCCCAGCATTTT. Encoded protein: CASSLRGQGASPQHF.

This sequence joins TRBV6-2 or TRBV6-3 and TRBJ1-5; no definite D call. The CDR3 length is 11 residues. V lost 6 bases to trimming and J lost 9 bases, with 9 bases between them. Germline V CDR1 and CDR2: MNHEY, SVGEGT. CDR3: CASSKAGPQHF. For the CDR3, the DNA is TGTGCCAGCAGCAAGGCTGGGCCCCAGCATTTT.

The CDR3 DNA reads TGTGCCAGCAGTGTAATCCTCCGGGACTTCCAACCCCATGGCTACACCTTC. This encodes CASSVILRDFQPHGYTF. The gene calls are TRBV2 and TRBJ1-2; a weak D match, TRBD1 (5 bases). The V gene lost 4 bases and the J gene lost 6 bases, with 24 bases spanning the gap. CDR1 is SNHLY, CDR2 FYNNEI, per germline. The CDR3 runs to 17 residues.

This clonotype has more than one count but fewer than ten. The genes are TRBV7-9 and TRBJ2-7, with a weak D call TRBD2 (6 bases). V shed 3 bases and J shed 4 bases, with 19 bases lying between them. The CDR3 sequence is 16 residues long. Per the germline V gene, CDR1 is SEHNR and CDR2 is FQNEAQ (reference sequence). CDR3 loop: CASSFSGAGRIYEQYF. As DNA, the CDR3 is TGTGCCAGCAGCTTCAGTGGCGCGGGAAGGATATACGAGCAGTACTTC.